The TCR beta chain described here comes from a study of cytomegalovirus exposure and HLA in healthy donors. Across the whole study: The 120 or so validation repertoires were produced on the same platform as the roughly 700 repertoires of the first cohort. This was reported in a later analysis. Overall study results and limits: Researchers reported that a few CMV-associated chains were confirmed in vitro as CMV antigen-specific. Some public TCRs appeared in many individuals, while most sequences were rare.

Separation from the approximately 720-subject first cohort characterized the roughly 110-subject validation cohort, to which the donors belonged. The ends lost 1 base at V and 5 bases at J; junction bases unmatched: 5. Looked up from germline, CDR1 is SGHAT and CDR2 is FQDESV (reference sequence). The CDR3 is 15 amino acids. In regard to this clone: Its target is unknown.

The repertoire was sequenced with immunoSEQ multiplex PCR; TCRdb's copy has only in-frame clones and lacks some. The repertoire holds 250,000 or so clones, with 90% as singletons. Sequenced material: PBMCs. The chain has TRBV11-1 and TRBJ2-7; TRBD2 aligns across 10 bases. The TCR comes from a woman between 18 and 30 years old in good health and CMV-seronegative. The CDR3 DNA sequence: TGTGCCAGCAGCTTAGAGCTAGCGGGGGCGAACGAGCAGTACTTC. Translated, it gives CASSLELAGANEQYF. Full variable domain (remainder filled in from reference TRBV11-1 and TRBJ2-7): EAEVAQSPRYKITEKSQAVAFWCDPISGHATLYWYRQILGQGPELLVQFQDESVVDDSQLPKDRFSAERLKGVDSTLKIQPAELGDSAMYLCASSLELAGANEQYFGPGTRLTVT.